Each of the 2 T cell receptor beta chains below was sequenced from the same sample in a study of shared clonotypes between healthy human individuals. Only in-frame clones appear in the TCRdb table, and some are missing; sequencing was by immunoSEQ multiplex PCR. The sample lists some 1.5 million clones; approximately 98% were seen once. Specimen: naive CD4+ T cells sorted from blood. The subset denotes: CD45RA+ positively selected. These receptors all stem from a man aged 30 to 39 in good health.

The V and J genes are TRBV14 and TRBJ2-1; 8 nucleotides agree with TRBD1. Germline values: CDR1 SGHDN, CDR2 FVKESK. The CDR3 totals 16 residues. Trimming cost V 3 bases and J 2 bases; bases outside gene matches: 6. CDR3 nucleotides: TGTGCCAGCAGCCAGTCCAGGGGGCTAGCCTACAATGAGCAGTTCTTC. Translating gives CASSQSRGLAYNEQFF.

The V gene is TRBV5-1, the J gene TRBJ2-7; 10 bases fit TRBD2. The germline V gene has CDR1 SGHRS and CDR2 YFSETQ. The CDR3 loop spans 15 amino acids. V lost 1 base to trimming and J lost 2 bases; unmatched junction nucleotides: 3. CDR3 nucleotide sequence: TGCGCCAGCAGCTTGTATGGACTAGCGGCCTACGAGCAGTACTTC. Its translation is CASSLYGLAAYEQYF. Complete variable domain (other parts from reference TRBV5-1 and TRBJ2-7): KAGVTQTPRYLIKTRGQQVTLSCSPISGHRSVSWYQQTPGQGLQFLFEYFSETQRNKGNFPGRFSGRQFSNSRSEMNVSTLELGDSALYLCASSLYGLAAYEQYFGPGTRLTVT.